These 27 T cell receptor beta chains share one sample of origin, sequenced in a study of blood T cell repertoires in COVID-19. Using immunoSEQ multiplex PCR, the repertoire was profiled, and TCRdb retains in-frame clones only, with some absent. The sample has approximately 200,000 clones; roughly 81% are singletons. Sequencing was done on a sample of peripheral blood. The receptors originated from a woman of 80 years or more with COVID-19, enrolled during active disease.

This clone has just a few counts. The chain joins TRBV21-1 to TRBJ1-1; the D call TRBD1 from the table was never checked on the DNA. TRBV21-1 is a documented pseudogene. The CDR3 has 13 residues. This chain's CDR3 is CALWRQKNTEAFF. As DNA, the CDR3 is TGTGCCCTTTGGAGACAGAAGAACACTGAAGCTTTCTTT.

J is TRBJ1-6 and V is TRBV7-8; D is possibly TRBD1 (5 bases). The CDR3 is made up of 17 amino acids. Germline lookup yields CDR1 SGHVS and CDR2 FQNEAQ. V lost 1 base to trimming and J lost 11 bases, with 21 bases between them. The CDR3 coding sequence is TGTGCCAGCAGCTTAGGCCCCCATTCGGGGGAATGGACACCCCTCCACTTT. Protein: CASSLGPHSGEWTPLHF.

The chain uses TRBV18 and TRBJ2-1; 10 nucleotides agree with TRBD1. V gave up 1 base and J gave up 9 bases; unmatched junction bases: 6. The germline V gene encodes CDR1 KGHSH and CDR2 LQKENI. This CDR3 region has 15 residues. The CDR3 reads CASSPRGQGGAEQFF. The CDR3 region has the DNA TGTGCCAGCTCACCACGAGGACAGGGGGGGGCTGAGCAGTTCTTC.

This chain uses TRBV6-5 with TRBJ1-1; 7 bases fit TRBD1. Germline assignment: CDR1 MNHEY and CDR2 SVGAGI. CDR3 size: 15 residues. V trimming: 6 bases; J trimming: 4 bases; junction bases outside the gene matches: 11. The CDR3 sequence is CASRVQGGVGTEAFF. CDR3 in DNA: TGTGCCAGCAGGGTTCAGGGGGGTGTCGGCACTGAAGCTTTCTTT.

This sequence joins TRBV24-1 and TRBJ2-5, with 12 positions matching TRBD2. J was trimmed by 5 bases and V by 2 bases; bases with no gene match: 2. The germline gives CDR1 KGHDR, CDR2 SFDVKD. The CDR3 has 15 amino acids. CDR3 residues: CATSDSTSGGETQYF. The CDR3 DNA is TGTGCCACCAGTGATTCAACTAGCGGGGGGGAGACCCAGTACTTC.

The genes are TRBV6-5 and TRBJ2-1; 8 nucleotides agree with TRBD1. The CDR3 has 13 amino acids. V lost 6 bases and J lost 8; bases outside the gene matches: 6. CDR1 and CDR2 (germline): MNHEY, SVGAGI. DNA for the CDR3: TGTGCCAGCAGGGCAGGGGGCAGGGATGAGCAGTTCTTC. This gives the protein CASRAGGRDEQFF.

The chain links TRBV24-1 to TRBJ2-7, with TRBD1 as a possible D gene (6 bases). This CDR3 comprises 18 residues. The V end lost 5 bases, the J end lost 3 bases, and 25 bases lay between the germline ends. The germline V gene has CDR1 KGHDR and CDR2 SFDVKD. In nucleotides, the CDR3 is TGTGCCACCAGTGGAGACAGGTCCTCCATCCCACCGATCTACGAGCAGTACTTC. Translation gives CATSGDRSSIPPIYEQYF.

The chain links TRBV15 to TRBJ2-1, with 7 bases that match TRBD2. V trimming: 2 bases; J trimming: 2 bases; junction bases outside the gene matches: 3. Germline V lookup: CDR1 LNHNV, CDR2 YYDKDF (reference sequence). CDR3 length: 15 residues. The CDR3 reads CATSRSGDAYNEQFF. The DNA for the CDR3 is TGTGCCACCAGCAGAAGCGGGGACGCCTACAATGAGCAGTTCTTC.

This rearrangement joins TRBV5-1 to TRBJ2-7; a weak D match, TRBD2 (6 bases). V was cut by 2 bases and J by 6 bases, with 12 bases left in between. The CDR3 sequence is 13 residues long. Germline CDR1 is SGHRS and CDR2 is YFSETQ. The CDR3 nucleotides read TGCGCCAGCAGCTTCGGGGGTAAGGGCGAGCAGTACTTC. Amino acids: CASSFGGKGEQYF.

This clone showed up many times. The rearrangement joins TRBV10-3 to TRBJ1-5; no reliable D call. The CDR3 spans 13 residues. Germline V gene lookup returns CDR1 ENHRY and CDR2 SYGVKD. Trimming shortened V by 0 bases and J by 12 bases, and 12 bases separated the two germline ends. The CDR3 spells CAISESPRVGQHF. Here the CDR3 DNA reads TGTGCCATCAGTGAGTCGCCCCGGGTGGGCCAGCATTTT.

The rearrangement links TRBV9 to TRBJ2-1; 8 bases agree with TRBD2. Per germline, CDR1 SGDLS and CDR2 YYNGEE. CDR3 length: 16 amino acids. V trimming: 0 bases; J trimming: 9 bases; junction bases outside the gene matches: 11. CDR3 in amino acids: CASSVATVSGSFEQFF. CDR3 sequence (DNA): TGTGCCAGCAGCGTAGCTACGGTGAGCGGGAGCTTTGAGCAGTTCTTC.

The chain has TRBV23-1 and TRBJ2-7; 7 bases map to TRBD1. TRBV23-1 is classed as an ORF, of uncertain function. The CDR3 has 15 amino acids. With 2 bases clipped from V and 4 bases from J, the junction kept 8 bases outside the gene matches. The CDR3 DNA follows: TGCGCCAGCAGTCAAGGGGACAGCCAGCAATACGAGCAGTACTTC. It translates to CASSQGDSQQYEQYF.

The gene calls are TRBV24-1 and TRBJ1-2; a weak D match, TRBD1 (6 bases). V dropped 2 bases and J dropped 6 bases, with 12 bases sitting between them. This CDR3 region has 14 residues. The germline CDR1 and CDR2 sequences are KGHDR and SFDVKD. CDR3 nucleotides: TGTGCCACCAGTGATTCTTCCAGGGGTAATGGCTACACCTTC. It translates to CATSDSSRGNGYTF.

In DNA form, the CDR3 reads TGTGCCAGCAGCTTGAAAGGGTCTCGCGGGCAGCAAGAGACCCAGTACTTC. It yields the protein CASSLKGSRGQQETQYF. The chain links TRBV5-4 to TRBJ2-5; D is perhaps TRBD2 (5 bases). The CDR3 totals 17 residues. With 1 base removed from V and 2 bases from J, the gap between germline ends came to 18 bases. Germline CDR1 and CDR2: SGHNT and YYREEE (reference sequence).

This clone was picked up one time. The rearrangement uses TRBV11-2 and TRBJ2-6, with a weak D call TRBD1 (5 bases). Germline V gene sequence: CDR1 SGHAT, CDR2 FQNNGV. Trimming shortened V by 4 bases and J by 0 bases, and 13 bases separated the two germline ends. This CDR3 has 17 amino acids. CDR3 nucleotide sequence: TGTGCCAGCAGCTCCTTAGGGGCGGTCTCTGGGGCCAACGTCCTGACTTTC. Its translation: CASSSLGAVSGANVLTF.

This chain joins TRBV19 and TRBJ2-7, with D possibly TRBD1 on 5 matching bases. V was shortened by 6 bases and J by 6 bases, with 12 bases between the two germline ends. This CDR3 spans 12 amino acids. CDR1 and CDR2 from the germline V gene are LNHDA and SQIVND (reference sequence). CDR3: CASSTGLSEQYF. The CDR3 nucleotides are TGTGCCAGTAGCACAGGTCTCTCCGAGCAGTACTTC.

The chain combines TRBV28 with TRBJ1-2; TRBD1 agrees at 10 bases. The germline CDR1 and CDR2 sequences are MDHEN and SYDVKM. V gave up 5 bases and J gave up 2 bases; unmatched junction bases: 2. This CDR3 is built from 14 residues. The CDR3 protein is CASSPGQGNYGYTF. For the CDR3, the DNA is TGTGCCAGCAGTCCGGGACAGGGGAACTATGGCTACACCTTC.

The chain is built from TRBV5-1 and TRBJ2-3; tentative D call: TRBD2 (5 bases). The CDR3 length is 16 residues. V was shortened by 1 base and J by 5 bases, with 17 bases between the two germline ends. Germline loops: CDR1 SGHRS, CDR2 YFSETQ. The CDR3 here is CASSLRADSVGDTQYF. The CDR3 DNA reads TGCGCCAGCAGCTTGCGGGCGGATAGCGTGGGAGATACGCAGTATTTT.

This clone was recorded a few times. The CDR3 loop reads CASSRPAQGYEQYF. The DNA of the CDR3 is TGTGCCAGCAGCCGTCCCGCACAGGGCTACGAGCAGTACTTC. The chain links TRBV6-1 to TRBJ2-7; D may be TRBD1 (6 bases). Trimming removed 6 bases from V and 3 bases from J, with 15 bases in between. The length of the CDR3 is 14 residues. Germline V CDR1 and CDR2: MNHNS, SASEGT.

The chain has TRBV5-8 and TRBJ2-5; maybe TRBD2 (6 bases). Germline CDR1 reads SGHTS; CDR2 reads YDEGEE. This CDR3 is built from 16 residues. The germline V and J ends were trimmed by 1 base and 10 bases, with 23 bases remaining between them. DNA for the CDR3: TGTGCCAGCAGCTTGCTGTGGGGAGGAGGAATTGGGGGCCAGTACTTC. Its protein is CASSLLWGGGIGGQYF.

CDR3 sequence reads: CASSISDYNEQFF. CDR3 DNA: TGTGCCAGTAGTATCAGCGATTACAATGAGCAGTTCTTC. This chain joins TRBV19 and TRBJ2-1; D gene ambiguous. The CDR3 is 13 residues long. The V and J ends lost 3 bases and 4 bases respectively, with 7 bases between them. Germline V gene sequence: CDR1 LNHDA, CDR2 SQIVND (reference sequence).

The rearrangement uses TRBV27 and TRBJ2-2; 11 bases agree with TRBD2. The CDR3 has 16 residues. The germline V gene encodes CDR1 MNHEY and CDR2 SMNVEV (reference sequence). Germline trimming cut 2 bases from V and 7 bases from J; bases unmatched to any gene: 6. The CDR3 DNA follows: TGTGCCAGCAGTTTAGAACTAGCGGGAGTTGACGGGGAGCTGTTTTTT. Residues: CASSLELAGVDGELFF.

Written as DNA, the CDR3 is TGTGCCAGCAGCCCATCGACAGGGAGCTCCTACGAGCAGTACTTC. This sequence encodes CASSPSTGSSYEQYF. V gene TRBV6-2 or TRBV6-3 combines with J gene TRBJ2-7; 7 positions agree with TRBD1. Germline CDR1 and CDR2: MNHEY and SVGEGT. Trimming removed 6 bases from V and 0 bases from J; junction bases left unmatched: 8. The CDR3 contains 15 residues.

This clone was counted a single time. One end of the junction fails to match germline, which may point to a read error. This chain links TRBV3-1 (or the pseudogene TRBV3-2) with TRBJ2-7; 15 bases fit TRBD2. This CDR3 region has 13 residues. Germline V gene data show CDR1 as LGHDT and CDR2 as YNNKEL (reference sequence). CDR3 DNA: TGTGCCAGCAGCCTTGGGACTAGCGGGGGGCGCGACTTC. Its translation: CASSLGTSGGRDF.

The rearrangement links TRBV19 to TRBJ2-7; unclear D gene. V was pared by 3 bases and J by 1 base, with 7 bases between. Germline values: CDR1 LNHDA, CDR2 SQIVND (reference sequence). This CDR3 spans 13 amino acids. The CDR3, as DNA: TGTGCCAGTAGTATTGGCAGTTCCTACGAGCAGTACTTC. Protein: CASSIGSSYEQYF.

J is TRBJ2-5 and V is TRBV19, with 9 bases identical to TRBD1. CDR1 is LNHDA and CDR2 is SQIVND in the germline V gene (reference sequence). The CDR3 sequence is 15 residues long. V dropped 7 bases and J dropped 1; count of bases not matched to a gene: 7. The CDR3: CASNSGTGRQETQYF. The CDR3 DNA follows: TGTGCCAGTAATAGTGGGACAGGGCGCCAAGAGACCCAGTACTTC. Looking up the rest from reference TRBV19 and TRBJ2-5 gives the full variable domain: DGGITQSPKYLFRKEGQNVTLSCEQNLNHDAMYWYRQDPGQGLRLIYYSQIVNDFQKGDIAEGYSVSREKKESFPLTVTSAQKNPTAFYLCASNSGTGRQETQYFGPGTRLLVL.

The DNA of the CDR3 is TGTGCCAGCAGTTCCCCGGGACATAATGAAAAACTGTTTTTT. As protein: CASSSPGHNEKLFF. The chain carries TRBV6-5 and TRBJ1-4; weak D call: TRBD1 (6 bases). Germline V CDR1 and CDR2: MNHEY, SVGAGI. CDR3 length equals 14 residues. V was shortened by 4 bases and J by 4 bases, with 10 bases between the two germline ends.